This record concerns one T cell receptor beta chain sequence. Its antigen is still unknown. CDR1 is SGHNT, CDR2 YYREEE, per germline (reference sequence). The CDR3 has 16 residues. With 2 bases clipped from V and 0 bases from J, the junction kept 4 bases outside the gene matches. The study treated chemo-refractory metastatic non-small-cell lung cancer patients with focal radiation plus ipilimumab CTLA-4 blockade. Clones were read by immunoSEQ multiplex PCR, and TCRdb kept only the in-frame ones, dropping some. The data hold 100,000 to 150,000 clones, with roughly 80% observed a single time. The data belong to a study of radiotherapy plus CTLA-4 blockade in lung cancer. Turning to the study itself: Overall, 18% of patients showed an objective response, while around 34% attained disease control.

Study conclusions and caveats: Some TCR clones had been derived from tumors. These clones expanded in peripheral blood after radiotherapy plus ipilimumab.

The sequencing here drew on peripheral blood, taken from a patient treated with radiotherapy plus ipilimumab. The chain combines TRBV5-4 with TRBJ2-3, with 9 bases that match TRBD1. This TCR came from a human donor with non-small cell lung cancer who had a partial response to radiotherapy plus ipilimumab. The CDR3 here is CASSLIQGASTDTQYF. DNA for the CDR3: TGTGCCAGCAGCTTAATACAGGGGGCTAGCACAGATACGCAGTATTTT.